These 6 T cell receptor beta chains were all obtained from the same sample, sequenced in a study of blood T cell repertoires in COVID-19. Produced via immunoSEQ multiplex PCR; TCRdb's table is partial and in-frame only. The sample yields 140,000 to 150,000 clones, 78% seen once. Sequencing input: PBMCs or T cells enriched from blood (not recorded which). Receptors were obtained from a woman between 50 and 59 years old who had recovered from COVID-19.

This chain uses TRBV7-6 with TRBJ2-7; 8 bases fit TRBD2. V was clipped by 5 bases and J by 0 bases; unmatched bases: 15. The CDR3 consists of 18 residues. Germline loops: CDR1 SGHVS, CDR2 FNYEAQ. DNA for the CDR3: TGTGCCAGCAGCCTATCTACTCGCGGGGGGACCTCCTCCTACGAGCAGTACTTC. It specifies CASSLSTRGGTSSYEQYF.

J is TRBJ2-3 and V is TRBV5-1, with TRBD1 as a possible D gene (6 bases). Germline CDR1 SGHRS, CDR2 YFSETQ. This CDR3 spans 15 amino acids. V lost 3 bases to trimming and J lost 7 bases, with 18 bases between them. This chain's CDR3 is CASSSGHPAQNTQYF. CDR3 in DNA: TGCGCCAGCAGCTCGGGACACCCAGCCCAAAATACGCAGTATTTT.

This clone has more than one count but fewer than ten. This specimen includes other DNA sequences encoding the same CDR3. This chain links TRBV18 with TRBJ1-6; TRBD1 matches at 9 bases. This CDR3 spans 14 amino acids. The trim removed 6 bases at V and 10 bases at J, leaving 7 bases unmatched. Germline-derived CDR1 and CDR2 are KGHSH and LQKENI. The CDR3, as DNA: TGTGCCAGCTCGCCTACAGGGGGCGACTCACCCCTCCACTTT. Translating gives CASSPTGGDSPLHF.

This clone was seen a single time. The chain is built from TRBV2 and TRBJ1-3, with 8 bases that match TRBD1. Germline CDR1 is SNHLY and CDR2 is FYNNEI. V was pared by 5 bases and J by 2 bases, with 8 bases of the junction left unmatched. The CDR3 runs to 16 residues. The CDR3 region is CASSIGQGSAGNTIYF. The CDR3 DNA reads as TGTGCCAGCAGTATAGGACAGGGTTCGGCTGGAAACACCATATATTTT. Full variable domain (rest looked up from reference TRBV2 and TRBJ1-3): EPEVTQTPSHQVTQMGQEVILRCVPISNHLYFYWYRQILGQKVEFLVSFYNNEISEKSEIFDDQFSVERPDGSNFTLKIRSTKLEDSAMYFCASSIGQGSAGNTIYFGEGSWLTVV.

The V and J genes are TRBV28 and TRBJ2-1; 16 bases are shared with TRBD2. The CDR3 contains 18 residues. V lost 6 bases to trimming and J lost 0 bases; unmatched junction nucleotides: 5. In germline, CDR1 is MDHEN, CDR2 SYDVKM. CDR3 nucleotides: TGTGCCAGCAGGGGACTAGCGGGGGGGCTGGGCTCCTACAATGAGCAGTTCTTC. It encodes CASRGLAGGLGSYNEQFF.

The CDR3 region is CAWSPTARGNQPQHF. The CDR3, as DNA: TGTGCCTGGAGCCCGACAGCTCGAGGCAATCAGCCCCAGCATTTT. This chain links TRBV30 with TRBJ1-5; D is perhaps TRBD1 (5 bases). V was cut by 3 bases and J by 2 bases, with 14 bases left in between. The CDR3 is 15 residues long. CDR1 GTSNPN and CDR2 SVGIG come from the germline V gene (reference sequence).